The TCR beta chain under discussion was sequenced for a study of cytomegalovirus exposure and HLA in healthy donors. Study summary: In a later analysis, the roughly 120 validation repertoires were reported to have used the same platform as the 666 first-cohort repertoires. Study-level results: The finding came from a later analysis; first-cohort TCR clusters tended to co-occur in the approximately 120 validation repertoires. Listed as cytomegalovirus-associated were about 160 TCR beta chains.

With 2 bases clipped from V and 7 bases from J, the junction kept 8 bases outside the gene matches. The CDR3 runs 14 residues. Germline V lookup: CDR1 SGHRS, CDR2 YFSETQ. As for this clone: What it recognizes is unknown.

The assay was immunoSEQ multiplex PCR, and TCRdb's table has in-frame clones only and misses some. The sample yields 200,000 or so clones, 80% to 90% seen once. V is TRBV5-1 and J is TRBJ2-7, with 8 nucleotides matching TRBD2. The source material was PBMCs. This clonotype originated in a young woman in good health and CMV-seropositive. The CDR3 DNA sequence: TGCGCCAGCAGCTTTGAGCGGGAGATAAGTGAGCAGTACTTC. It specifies CASSFEREISEQYF.